These 13 T cell receptor beta chains were sequenced from one sample in a study of T cells in Graves' hyperthyroidism and ophthalmopathy. There were TCR beta CDR3 regions amplified from RNA transcripts. A set of HTBI primers served as the primers for a first-round RT-PCR of the TCR CDR3. TCRdb analysed the multiplex PCR reads with MiXCR anew, one entry per CDR3 protein. The sample has approximately 870,000 distinct CDR3 sequences, more than 30% seen once. Sequencing used blood. These receptors all stem from a young man with Graves' hyperthyroidism.

V is TRBV20-1 and J is TRBJ1-2; D not certain. CDR3 length: 10 residues. With 0 bases removed from V and 5 bases from J, the gap between germline ends came to 1 base. Germline CDR1 DFQATT, CDR2 SNEGSKA (reference sequence). CDR3 sequence (DNA): TGCAGTGCTAGAGATTATGGCTACACCTTC. This gives the protein CSARDYGYTF.

The chain links TRBV29-1 to TRBJ2-7; D is possibly TRBD1 (5 bases). CDR1 is SQVTM and CDR2 is ANQGSEA in the germline V gene. V was trimmed by 4 bases and J by 7 bases, leaving 11 bases between them. The CDR3 has 11 residues. CDR3 nucleotides: TGCAGCGTTGTGCAGGGCGGTGAGCAGTACTTC. Amino acids: CSVVQGGEQYF.

This clonotype appeared many times. This rearrangement joins TRBV4-1 to TRBJ1-6; D remains ambiguous. The ends were cut back, 3 bases at V and 7 bases at J, with 4 bases in the middle. CDR3 length: 12 amino acids. In germline, CDR1 is MGHRA, CDR2 YSYEKL. CDR3 DNA: TGCGCCAGCAGCCACCTAAATTCACCCCTCCACTTT. This codes for CASSHLNSPLHF.

This clonotype was detected only a few times. DNA for the CDR3: TGTGCCAGCAGTTCTCAATACACTGAAGCTTTCTTT. It specifies CASSSQYTEAFF. The J gene is TRBJ1-1, the V gene TRBV12-3 or TRBV12-4, with no clear D. The CDR3 loop spans 12 amino acids. V was pared by 4 bases and J by 3 bases, with 6 bases between.

The chain is built from TRBV12-5 and TRBJ1-1; D possibly corresponds to TRBD1 (6 bases). In germline, CDR1 is LGHNT, CDR2 FRNRAP. The CDR3 is 13 amino acids. V was cut by 1 base and J by 4 bases, with 7 bases left in between. CDR3 loop: CASGLGTATEAFF. The DNA of the CDR3 is TGTGCTAGTGGTTTGGGGACAGCCACTGAAGCTTTCTTT.

There are a few counts of this clonotype. The chain couples TRBV6-5 to TRBJ1-5; possible D gene TRBD1, 6 bases. The CDR3 runs 15 residues. Trimming removed 5 bases from V and 2 bases from J, with 13 bases in between. In germline, CDR1 is MNHEY, CDR2 SVGAGI. CDR3 sequence: CASSATGTGNQPQHF. The CDR3 coding sequence is TGTGCCAGCAGTGCCACAGGGACGGGCAATCAGCCCCAGCATTTT.

The table lists this clonotype with a few counts. The rearrangement uses TRBV19 and TRBJ2-2, with a possible D match to TRBD1 (6 bases). Germline CDR1 LNHDA, CDR2 SQIVND (reference sequence). The V gene lost 8 bases and the J gene lost 3 bases, with 10 bases spanning the gap. The CDR3 extends over 13 amino acids. CDR3 protein: CASRTGYTGELFF. CDR3 sequence (DNA): TGTGCCAGTCGAACAGGGTACACCGGGGAGCTGTTTTTT.

Worth noting for this clonotype: With a much larger clone just one base away, this may be a read error. V and J are TRBV7-8 and TRBJ1-2; TRBD1 agrees at 11 bases. J was trimmed by 7 bases and V by 5 bases; bases with no gene match: 9. The CDR3 runs 15 residues. Germline CDR1 and CDR2: SGHVS and FQNEAQ. The CDR3 region has the DNA TGTGCCAGCAGCATGCTGGGACAGGGGGTTAGTGGCTACACCTTC. Protein sequence: CASSMLGQGVSGYTF. Using reference TRBV7-8 and TRBJ1-2 for the parts outside the CDR3, the full variable domain is GAGVSQSPRYKVAKRGQDVALRCDPISGHVSLFWYQQALGQGPEFLTYFQNEAQLDKSGLPSDRFFAERPEGSVSTLKIQRTQQEDSAVYLCASSMLGQGVSGYTFGSGTRLTVV.

This clonotype is a singleton in its sample. V gene TRBV29-1 combines with J gene TRBJ1-2; perhaps TRBD1 as D (5 bases). Germline-derived CDR1 and CDR2 are SQVTM and ANQGSEA. This CDR3 has 13 residues. The V and J ends lost 6 bases and 4 bases respectively, with 15 bases between them. DNA for the CDR3: TGCAGCGTGGGGGTACAGACCTCCTATGGCTACACCTTC. Amino acids: CSVGVQTSYGYTF.

As to this clonotype: The junction departs from germline at one end; a sequencing error may be responsible. The chain employs TRBV7-3 and TRBJ2-7; no definite D call. The CDR3 is 15 amino acids. Per germline, CDR1 SGHTA and CDR2 FQGTGA. The CDR3 DNA is TGCGCCAGCAGCCCCACTCCGACACTTTCCTACGAGCAGTACTTC. Protein sequence: CASSPTPTLSYEQYF.

This clonotype was observed a handful of times. The chain is built from TRBV6-5 and TRBJ1-1; weak D call: TRBD1 (5 bases). Germline-derived CDR1 and CDR2 are MNHEY and SVGAGI. The CDR3 is 14 residues long. Trimming cost V 5 bases and J 8 bases, with 18 bases left between them. CDR3 DNA: TGTGCCAGCAGTACCACCGGGGCCGAATTCGAAGCTTTCTTT. Translation gives CASSTTGAEFEAFF.

This clonotype was seen at least ten times. This chain connects TRBV29-1 to TRBJ2-7, with 8 nucleotides matching TRBD1. The CDR3 sequence is 16 residues long. Germline-derived CDR1 and CDR2 are SQVTM and ANQGSEA. J lost 3 bases, V lost 5 bases, and 15 bases had no gene match. This CDR3 reads CSVLDRAVGSGYEQYF. For the CDR3, the DNA is TGCAGCGTTCTGGACAGGGCAGTTGGGTCTGGCTACGAGCAGTACTTC.

Written as DNA, the CDR3 is TGTGCCAGCAGACAGGGACAGTTTACCCAAGAGACCCAGTACTTC. It codes for CASRQGQFTQETQYF. The chain recombines TRBV7-2 with TRBJ2-5; 7 bases map to TRBD1. J gave up 1 base and V 6 bases, and 8 bases lay outside the gene matches. The CDR3 sequence is 15 residues long. Germline assignment: CDR1 SGHTA and CDR2 FQGNSA.